Listed below are T cell receptor beta chains from one sample, sequenced in a study of shared clonotypes between healthy human individuals. Clones were read by immunoSEQ multiplex PCR, and TCRdb kept only the in-frame ones, dropping some. The data contain roughly 2.6 million clones, around nine tenths of them seen just once; the ten biggest clones take up over 0.12%. Sequencing was carried out using naive CD4+ T cells sorted from blood. Source of these receptors: a young man in good health. The conserved cysteine and the conserved F or W are not part of the CDR3 here.

TRBV20-1,TRBJ2-5,SAGWEETQY
TRBV29-1,TRBJ2-3,SVGRTDTQY
TRBV6-5,TRBJ2-7,ASGTTGLSSYEQY
TRBV4-1,TRBJ2-5,ASSQGLAAQETQY
TRBV7-2,TRBJ1-5,ASSLAPTGGGNQPQH
TRBV5-1,TRBJ2-6,ASSLARDPFPSGANVLT
TRBV7-8,TRBJ2-7,ASSIVDRGSYEQY
TRBV7-9,TRBJ1-3,ASSLRSPRTGGTGNTIY
TRBV18,TRBJ1-2,ASSPGTGRADGYT
TRBV15,TRBJ1-2,ATSRGQAPTGGYT
TRBV7-3,TRBJ2-5,ASSERAGGPRTQY
TRBV2,TRBJ1-5,ASSDLGAQNQPQH
TRBV2,TRBJ2-1,ASSPRAGEQF
TRBV29-1,TRBJ1-5,SVGERNQPQH
TRBV28,TRBJ1-6,ASRGGNSPLH
TRBV6-5,TRBJ2-7,ASRKTGTYEQY
TRBV10-3,TRBJ2-5,AIIIMATSQETQY
TRBV11-2,TRBJ2-1,ASSFEWGQGEDNEQF
TRBV18,TRBJ2-5,ASSPAGTGGEETQY
TRBV7-9,TRBJ2-3,ASSFGSVTDTQY
TRBV7-9,TRBJ2-2,ASTRAGRGTGELF
TRBV29-1,TRBJ1-2,SVEPDWDRPIYGYT
TRBV18,TRBJ2-1,ASSPPGTAVNEQF
TRBV9,TRBJ2-1,ASSPGPSRAYNEQF
TRBV18,TRBJ2-7,ASSLGLAGSYEQY
TRBV28,TRBJ2-3,ASRDSRTTDTQY
TRBV7-9,TRBJ2-1,ASSRPNSYNEQF
TRBV10-3,TRBJ2-2,AISETGELF
TRBV19,TRBJ1-5,ASSIGPPPGQPQH
TRBV18,TRBJ1-4,ASSENRYSASQNEKLF
TRBV6-1,TRBJ1-1,ASRLDVMNTEAF
TRBV9,TRBJ2-1,ASSVPGYNEQF
TRBV27,TRBJ2-2,ASSLSILAGGIAGELF
TRBV9,TRBJ2-5,ASSVTGYQETQY
TRBV27,TRBJ1-6,ASSFRESSPLH